This T cell receptor (beta chain) was recorded in a study of vaccination effects on CD4 cells after COVID-19. Overall study results and limits: There was marked clonal contraction among infection- and vaccine-induced clones late after vaccination. Early post-infection timepoints were absent, and convalescent patients were few.

Clones were read by immunoSEQ multiplex PCR, and TCRdb kept only the in-frame ones, dropping some. Here the sample spans tens of thousands of clones, 70% to 75% being singletons. Expansion of antigen-specific CD4+ T cells with viral peptide pools was carried out by the ViraFEST assay before sequencing. The culture ran for nine to ten days, and then CD4+ T cells were isolated. V was pared by 6 bases and J by 7 bases, with 4 bases of the junction left unmatched. The CDR3 runs to 13 residues. Germline V CDR1 and CDR2: MGHDK, SYGVNS. As to this clone: What it binds is not known.

The origin of this receptor is a human donor who received a COVID-19 vaccine. The material was CD4+ T cells from PBMCs cultured with HCoV-229E spike peptides, obtained before COVID-19 vaccination. The chain uses TRBV25-1 and TRBJ2-1; 9 bases line up with TRBD1. The CDR3 coding sequence is TGTGCCAGCAGAGGGACAGGGACGAATGAGCAGTTCTTC. Amino acids: CASRGTGTNEQFF.